These 23 T cell receptor beta chains originate from one sample sequenced in a study of T cells after yellow fever vaccination. TCRdb re-analysed the 5' RACE reads in MiXCR, keeping a single row per CDR3 protein. Of about 400,000 distinct CDR3 sequences listed, over 5% are singletons. The sample consisted of PBMCs, taken 5 days after the yellow fever booster vaccination. These receptor sequences come from a man aged 25-45 years who received the YFV17D yellow fever vaccine.

Many counts were recorded for this clonotype. The V and J genes are TRBV6-5 and TRBJ1-1; a weak D match, TRBD1 (5 bases). Germline CDR1 and CDR2: MNHEY and SVGAGI. The CDR3 is 16 amino acids. The V end was cut by 8 bases, the J end by 5 bases, with 24 bases between. The CDR3: CASAEADGRAGTEAFF. In DNA form, the CDR3 reads TGTGCCAGCGCCGAAGCCGATGGCAGGGCAGGAACTGAAGCTTTCTTT.

The sample holds a few counts of this clonotype. The chain has TRBV20-1 and TRBJ2-7, with 10 bases identical to TRBD2. Trimming cost V 5 bases and J 7 bases; bases outside gene matches: 11. CDR1 and CDR2 from the germline V gene are DFQATT and SNEGSKA (reference sequence). CDR3 size: 14 residues. The CDR3: CSAPPAGGWGEQYF. The DNA for the CDR3 is TGCAGTGCTCCACCAGCGGGAGGGTGGGGTGAGCAGTACTTC.

This clonotype was picked up a small number of times. This rearrangement joins TRBV29-1 to TRBJ2-1; D remains ambiguous. The CDR3 is 13 residues long. CDR1 is SQVTM, CDR2 ANQGSEA, per germline. V was trimmed by 4 bases and J by 7 bases, leaving 14 bases between them. The CDR3 region is CSVGLTNLNEQFF. CDR3 coding DNA: TGCAGCGTTGGGCTGACCAACCTAAATGAGCAGTTCTTC.

This clonotype was seen ten or more times. The J gene is TRBJ2-1, the V gene TRBV20-1, with 8 bases lining up with TRBD2. The CDR3 covers 13 residues. The germline CDR1 and CDR2 sequences are DFQATT and SNEGSKA (reference sequence). The J segment lost 5 bases and the V segment lost 5 bases, leaving 5 bases of the junction unmatched. The CDR3 loop reads CSAPPLADNEQFF. CDR3 bases: TGCAGTGCTCCCCCACTAGCGGACAATGAGCAGTTCTTC.

This clonotype was detected ten times or more. The J gene is TRBJ1-5, the V gene TRBV18; 8 nucleotides align to TRBD1. This CDR3 is 14 amino acids long. V lost 6 bases, J lost 5 bases, and 6 bases stayed unmatched. Germline CDR1 is KGHSH and CDR2 is LQKENI. The CDR3 protein is CASSPTGEDQPQHF. The CDR3 coding sequence is TGTGCCAGCTCTCCGACAGGGGAGGATCAGCCCCAGCATTTT.

This clonotype was counted between two and nine times. This chain joins TRBV20-1 and TRBJ2-3, with D possibly matching TRBD2 (7 bases). This CDR3 has 14 amino acids. The V gene lost 6 bases and the J gene lost 9 bases, with 22 bases spanning the gap. The V gene's germline CDR1 is DFQATT and CDR2 SNEGSKA (reference sequence). The CDR3 spells CSATGREASGTQYF. The DNA of the CDR3 is TGCAGTGCCACAGGGAGGGAGGCCTCGGGAACGCAGTATTTT.

The chain uses TRBV19 and TRBJ2-1; a possible D gene is TRBD1 (6 bases). CDR1 LNHDA and CDR2 SQIVND come from the germline V gene (reference sequence). V was clipped by 3 bases and J by 12 bases, with 12 bases between them. CDR3 size: 12 residues. The CDR3 region has the DNA TGTGCCAGTAGTATCAGGGGCGAGGCGCAGTTCTTC. This encodes CASSIRGEAQFF. Full variable domain (remainder filled in from reference TRBV19 and TRBJ2-1): DGGITQSPKYLFRKEGQNVTLSCEQNLNHDAMYWYRQDPGQGLRLIYYSQIVNDFQKGDIAEGYSVSREKKESFPLTVTSAQKNPTAFYLCASSIRGEAQFFGPGTRLTVL.

This clonotype was detected ten times or more. This chain links TRBV5-1 with TRBJ2-7; 12 bases map to TRBD2. Germline trimming cut 7 bases from V and 3 bases from J; bases unmatched to any gene: 8. The CDR3 has 15 residues. Germline-derived CDR1 and CDR2 are SGHRS and YFSETQ. The DNA of the CDR3 is TGCGCCAGCCAACTAGCGGGAGGCCCCAACTACGAGCAGTACTTC. Translation: CASQLAGGPNYEQYF.

The rearrangement uses TRBV12-3 or TRBV12-4 and TRBJ2-1; D uncertain. The V end was cut by 6 bases, the J end by 8 bases, with 11 bases between. The CDR3 has 12 amino acids. The CDR3 is CASRAMTDEQFF. The CDR3 DNA follows: TGTGCCAGCAGGGCCATGACGGATGAGCAGTTCTTC.

This clonotype has a handful of counts. The chain recombines TRBV12-3 or TRBV12-4 with TRBJ2-3; D remains ambiguous. This CDR3 is 13 amino acids long. V was pared by 6 bases and J by 2 bases, with 9 bases between. The CDR3 sequence: CASRQTDTDTQYF. Here the CDR3 DNA reads TGTGCCAGCAGACAGACTGACACAGATACGCAGTATTTT.

This clonotype was picked up a small number of times. The V and J genes are TRBV12-3 or TRBV12-4 and TRBJ2-1; possible D gene TRBD2, 7 bases. V was cut by 7 bases and J by 5 bases, with 15 bases left in between. The CDR3 loop spans 14 amino acids. The CDR3, as DNA: TGTGCCAGCACCAACAGGGAGGGGAACAATGAGCAGTTCTTC. The encoded protein is CASTNREGNNEQFF.

The chain employs TRBV20-1 and TRBJ2-1, with 8 bases identical to TRBD2. The CDR3 is made up of 18 amino acids. V trimming: 2 bases; J trimming: 0 bases; junction bases outside the gene matches: 12. Germline CDR1 and CDR2: DFQATT and SNEGSKA (reference sequence). The CDR3: CSARPIKLAESSYNEQFF. The CDR3 DNA reads as TGCAGTGCTAGACCCATAAAACTAGCGGAGAGCTCCTACAATGAGCAGTTCTTC.

In this sample, this clonotype turned up many times. V gene TRBV5-1 combines with J gene TRBJ2-1; 11 nucleotides line up with TRBD2. The CDR3 consists of 17 residues. V shed 4 bases, J shed 9 bases, and the junction held 15 bases outside the gene matches. Germline CDR1 SGHRS, CDR2 YFSETQ. In DNA form, the CDR3 reads TGCGCCAGCAGCAAGGAATCCGGGACTAGCGGACGAGTTGAGCAGTTCTTC. It specifies CASSKESGTSGRVEQFF.

This clonotype was recorded a few times. The chain combines TRBV7-7 with TRBJ2-3; D call uncertain. This CDR3 comprises 14 residues. Germline V lookup: CDR1 SSHAT, CDR2 FNYEAQ (reference sequence). V was cut by 2 bases and J by 5 bases, with 11 bases left in between. In DNA, the CDR3 is TGTGCCAGCAGCTTATCTTCGATTGGAGATACGCAGTATTTT. It codes for CASSLSSIGDTQYF.

The rearrangement uses TRBV4-3 and TRBJ2-2; TRBD2 might be the D (6 bases). V lost 0 bases and J 1 base, leaving 6 bases between the germline ends. This CDR3 is 15 amino acids long. Germline-derived CDR1 and CDR2 are LGHNA and YSLEER. The CDR3 nucleotides read TGCGCCAGCAGCCAAGAGGAGGGGAACACCGGGGAGCTGTTTTTT. Protein product: CASSQEEGNTGELFF.

V is TRBV7-9 and J is TRBJ2-5; D possibly corresponds to TRBD2 (5 bases). V lost 2 bases and J lost 5, with 12 bases in between. CDR3 length: 14 residues. In germline, CDR1 is SEHNR, CDR2 FQNEAQ (reference sequence). CDR3 region: CASSLTYPGETQYF. The CDR3 nucleotides read TGTGCCAGCAGCTTAACGTATCCGGGGGAGACCCAGTACTTC. Variable domain in full (rest from reference TRBV7-9 and TRBJ2-5): DTGVSQNPRHKITKRGQNVTFRCDPISEHNRLYWYRQTLGQGPEFLTYFQNEAQLEKSRLLSDRFSAERPKGSFSTLEIQRTEQGDSAMYLCASSLTYPGETQYFGPGTRLLVL.

This clonotype has more than one count but fewer than ten. The V and J genes are TRBV19 and TRBJ2-6; D may be TRBD1 or TRBD2 (5 bases each). The germline V and J ends were trimmed by 2 bases and 13 bases, with 18 bases remaining between them. In germline, CDR1 is LNHDA, CDR2 SQIVND (reference sequence). This CDR3 region has 15 residues. CDR3 bases: TGTGCCAGTAGTATAAGGGAAGTGGGGACCGGGGTCCTGACTTTC. Translated, it gives CASSIREVGTGVLTF.

This sequence joins TRBV18 and TRBJ2-7; tentative D call: TRBD1 (5 bases). V was shortened by 4 bases and J by 4 bases, with 14 bases between the two germline ends. Germline V gives CDR1 KGHSH, CDR2 LQKENI. CDR3 length: 14 amino acids. The CDR3 reads CASSRQGPIYEQYF. CDR3 nucleotide sequence: TGTGCCAGCTCACGCCAGGGTCCCATATACGAGCAGTACTTC.

This clonotype occurred a few times. J is TRBJ2-2 and V is TRBV12-3 or TRBV12-4, with TRBD2 identical over 9 bases. The CDR3 runs 16 residues. Trimming at V came to 4 bases and at J to 4 bases, leaving 7 bases not matched to a gene. DNA of the CDR3: TGTGCCAGCAGTTCCATAGCGGGAGCTGGCACCGGGGAGCTGTTTTTT. Translating gives CASSSIAGAGTGELFF.

The gene calls are TRBV5-1 and TRBJ1-1; D not certain. CDR3 length: 17 amino acids. Germline V gives CDR1 SGHRS, CDR2 YFSETQ. Trimming removed 3 bases from V and 1 base from J, with 19 bases in between. The CDR3 reads CASSSPAGFPTNTEAFF. The CDR3 region has the DNA TGCGCCAGCAGCTCCCCGGCTGGATTCCCAACGAACACTGAAGCTTTCTTT.

This clonotype was seen a handful of times. The chain is built from TRBV4-3 and TRBJ2-7; D not resolved. From germline, CDR1 is LGHNA and CDR2 YSLEER. This CDR3 contains 13 residues. V lost 0 bases, J lost 6 bases, and 9 bases lay in between. The CDR3 DNA is TGCGCCAGCAGCCAAGATTTCAGCTCCGAGCAGTACTTC. Translated, it gives CASSQDFSSEQYF.

There are many counts of this clonotype. V usage is TRBV7-2 and J usage is TRBJ2-7; 12 positions match TRBD2. The CDR3 sequence is 15 residues long. Germline values: CDR1 SGHTA, CDR2 FQGNSA. J gave up 7 bases and V 3 bases, and 7 bases lay outside the gene matches. Here the CDR3 reads CASSLGLAGPREQYF. DNA for the CDR3: TGTGCCAGCAGCTTGGGACTAGCGGGCCCCAGGGAGCAGTACTTC. Supplemented by reference TRBV7-2 and TRBJ2-7, the full variable domain reads GAGVSQSPSNKVTEKGKDVELRCDPISGHTALYWYRQSLGQGLEFLIYFQGNSAPDKSGLPSDRFSAERTGGSVSTLTIQRTQQEDSAVYLCASSLGLAGPREQYFGPGTRLTVT.

The chain couples TRBV9 to TRBJ1-6, with no clear D. The CDR3 is made up of 15 amino acids. Germline V CDR1 and CDR2: SGDLS, YYNGEE. The germline V and J ends were trimmed by 3 bases and 10 bases, with 17 bases remaining between them. CDR3 in amino acids: CASSADPKSGSPLHF. The CDR3 DNA sequence: TGTGCCAGCAGCGCTGATCCTAAGTCCGGGTCACCCCTCCACTTT.